Listed below are T cell receptor beta chains from one sample, sequenced in a study of identical twins. One entry per CDR3 protein, called by TCRdb with MiXCR from the 5' RACE reads. This sample has 510,000 or so distinct CDR3 sequences, with approximately 16% found just once. The sample was also reused in another study, on yellow fever vaccine responses in identical twins.

Input material: CD4+ T cells sorted from blood. These receptor sequences come from a woman in her late teens or twenties in good health. Both conserved end residues are part of each CDR3. The order of the fields is D gene, J gene, V gene, clone size, CDR3 protein, CDR3 DNA. A D gene is named only where the DNA matches it firmly. Not all rows give a size; the values are once, few, many and, for expanded clones, a class.

TRBD2,TRBJ2-1,TRBV24-1,few,CATSDLSSSGLAGVNEQFF,TGTGCCACCAGTGATTTATCCTCCTCGGGACTAGCGGGAGTTAATGAGCAGTTCTTC
NA,TRBJ2-3,TRBV3-1,NA,CASCHRTTQTSTDTQYF,TGTGCCAGCTGCCACAGGACTACCCAAACTAGCACAGATACGCAGTATTTT
TRBD2,TRBJ2-3,TRBV6-5,few,CASSSGLGGDTQYF,TGTGCCAGCAGTTCCGGACTAGGTGGAGATACGCAGTATTTT
NA,TRBJ1-6,TRBV4-1,few,CASSQDEAGRDSPLHF,TGCGCCAGCAGCCAAGATGAGGCAGGGAGGGATTCACCCCTCCACTTT
TRBD1,TRBJ1-2,TRBV4-2,NA,CASSLLPGQGNYGYTF,TGTGCCAGCAGCCTTTTACCGGGACAGGGTAACTATGGCTACACCTTC
TRBD1,TRBJ2-1,TRBV12-3/TRBV12-4,few,CASSLGTGKYNEQFF,TGTGCCAGCAGTCTCGGGACAGGGAAATACAATGAGCAGTTCTTC
TRBD2,TRBJ2-3,TRBV15,few,CATSRSGGVDTQYF,TGTGCCACCAGCAGATCGGGGGGGGTGGATACGCAGTATTTT
TRBD2,TRBJ2-2,TRBV7-8,many,CASSLVLAGNTGELFF,TGTGCCAGCAGCTTAGTACTAGCGGGTAACACCGGGGAGCTGTTTTTT
NA,TRBJ2-2,TRBV5-1,few,CASSLVQLGGELFF,TGCGCCAGCAGCTTGGTTCAGTTGGGCGGGGAGCTGTTTTTT
NA,TRBJ1-6,TRBV6-1,few,CASTRRDYADSPLHF,TGTGCCAGCACCCGCAGGGATTATGCTGATTCACCCCTCCACTTT
TRBD1,TRBJ1-5,TRBV20-1,NA,CSASGRQGVQPQHF,TGCAGTGCTAGCGGGAGACAGGGGGTTCAGCCCCAGCATTTT
TRBD1,TRBJ1-4,TRBV5-1,NA,CASTDRVNEKLFF,TGCGCCAGCACCGACAGGGTAAATGAAAAACTGTTTTTT
TRBD1,TRBJ1-2,TRBV20-1,NA,CSANNPGQGANGYTF,TGCAGTGCTAACAATCCCGGACAGGGGGCGAATGGCTACACCTTC
NA,TRBJ2-7,TRBV10-3,NA,CAISTDGYEQYF,TGTGCCATCAGCACGGACGGGTACGAGCAGTACTTC
TRBD2,TRBJ2-5,TRBV7-9,few,CASSQREYVSDLETQYF,TGTGCCAGCAGCCAGCGGGAGTACGTTTCAGATCTTGAGACCCAGTACTTC
TRBD1,TRBJ2-3,TRBV11-2,few,CASSRQGRGVTSTDTQYF,TGTGCCAGCAGCAGACAGGGTCGAGGGGTAACGAGCACAGATACGCAGTATTTT
NA,TRBJ2-1,TRBV4-1,NA,CASSQEGGYPPPGRSYNEQFF,TGCGCCAGCAGCCAAGAGGGCGGCTACCCACCGCCGGGCCGCTCCTACAATGAGCAGTTCTTC
NA,TRBJ1-2,TRBV20-1,NA,CSGEGAYGYTF,TGCAGTGGTGAAGGGGCCTATGGCTACACCTTC
TRBD1,TRBJ1-2,TRBV2,once,CASRLQGALYGYTF,TGTGCCAGCAGACTACAGGGGGCCCTCTATGGCTACACCTTC
NA,TRBJ1-2,TRBV25-1,few,CASSEAGVGYTF,TGTGCCAGCAGTGAGGCCGGGGTTGGCTACACCTTC
NA,TRBJ2-2,TRBV13,NA,CASSSDGWSTGELFF,TGTGCCAGCAGCTCAGACGGATGGAGCACCGGGGAGCTGTTTTTT
TRBD1,TRBJ2-2,TRBV7-7,NA,CASSSRPSSGTGGALVADTGELFF,TGTGCCAGCAGCTCCCGGCCATCCTCCGGGACAGGGGGCGCATTGGTAGCCGACACCGGGGAGCTGTTTTTT
TRBD1,TRBJ1-1,TRBV29-1,few,CSVDDRAGPSTEAFF,TGCAGCGTGGACGACAGGGCAGGTCCTTCCACTGAAGCTTTCTTT
NA,TRBJ1-4,TRBV18,NA,CAGAGGLGEKLFF,TGTGCCGGAGCGGGGGGCCTCGGTGAAAAACTGTTTTTT
NA,TRBJ2-1,TRBV20-1,NA,CSRSFYNEQFF,TGCAGCCGTTCCTTCTACAATGAGCAGTTCTTC
NA,TRBJ1-4,TRBV15,few,CATSRPNEKLFF,TGTGCCACCAGCAGACCTAATGAAAAACTGTTTTTT
TRBD2,TRBJ2-5,TRBV9,few,CASSPSPGGSQTQYF,TGTGCCAGCAGCCCATCCCCGGGGGGATCGCAGACCCAGTACTTC
TRBD1,TRBJ1-5,TRBV12-3/TRBV12-4,NA,CASSRQGVTQHF,TGTGCCAGCAGCCGACAGGGTGTGACCCAGCATTTT
TRBD1,TRBJ2-3,TRBV6-1,NA,CASRSRGPTDTQYF,TGTGCCAGCAGGTCGAGGGGGCCAACAGATACGCAGTATTTT
TRBD1,TRBJ2-3,TRBV28,few,CASIKGAGTDTQYF,TGTGCCAGCATCAAGGGGGCCGGCACAGATACGCAGTATTTT
NA,TRBJ2-7,TRBV20-1,once,CSAGRRQGYEQYF,TGCAGTGCGGGACGCAGGCAGGGCTACGAGCAGTACTTC
NA,TRBJ2-1,TRBV7-3,NA,CASSPQDRDNEQFF,TGTGCCAGCAGCCCCCAGGACCGCGACAATGAGCAGTTCTTC
NA,TRBJ1-1,TRBV12-3/TRBV12-4,NA,CASTRDGNTEAFF,TGTGCCAGCACCAGGGACGGGAACACTGAAGCTTTCTTT
TRBD2,TRBJ2-3,TRBV18,few,CASSPRQAGGRTDTQYF,TGTGCCAGCTCACCACGCCAAGCGGGGGGTCGCACAGATACGCAGTATTTT
NA,TRBJ2-1,TRBV27,few,CASRGRTNYNEQFF,TGTGCCAGCAGAGGGAGGACTAACTATAATGAGCAGTTCTTC
TRBD2,TRBJ2-3,TRBV7-3,few,CASSKTSPTDTQYF,TGTGCCAGCAGTAAGACTAGCCCCACAGATACGCAGTATTTT
NA,TRBJ1-5,TRBV20-1,few,CSARAGYSNQPQHF,TGCAGTGCTAGAGCAGGGTACAGCAATCAGCCCCAGCATTTT
NA,TRBJ1-2,TRBV7-2,few,CASSLTVIVDGYTF,TGTGCCAGCAGCTTAACCGTTATCGTCGATGGCTACACCTTC
NA,TRBJ2-1,TRBV6-1,NA,CASNVRESTGEQFF,TGTGCCAGCAATGTCAGGGAAAGCACAGGTGAGCAGTTCTTC
NA,TRBJ2-5,TRBV4-1,few,CASSHLGTETQYF,TGCGCCAGCAGCCATTTAGGGACGGAGACCCAGTACTTC
TRBD2,TRBJ2-5,TRBV20-1,few,CSAGTSDPYGETQYF,TGCAGTGCCGGGACTAGCGATCCCTATGGGGAGACCCAGTACTTC
NA,TRBJ2-1,TRBV7-9,many,CASSLDFGDSSYNEQFF,TGTGCCAGCAGCTTAGATTTCGGGGATTCCTCCTACAATGAGCAGTTCTTC
NA,TRBJ2-1,TRBV18,NA,CASSPTRGGGNEQFF,TGTGCCAGCTCACCGACACGTGGGGGAGGCAATGAGCAGTTCTTC
NA,TRBJ2-5,TRBV7-2,NA,CASSLGGDQTQYF,TGTGCCAGCAGCCTTGGAGGGGACCAGACCCAGTACTTC
TRBD2,TRBJ2-3,TRBV14,NA,CASRGLLTFSWYF,TGTGCCAGCAGGGGACTACTCACGTTTTCGTGGTATTTT
TRBD1,TRBJ1-4,TRBV28,once,CATGQGREKLFF,TGTGCCACCGGACAGGGACGTGAAAAACTGTTTTTT
NA,TRBJ1-1,TRBV5-1,few,CASSLPGSGEAFF,TGCGCCAGCAGCTTGCCAGGGTCGGGTGAAGCTTTCTTT
NA,TRBJ2-1,TRBV27,NA,CASSFPLGGGGNEQFF,TGTGCCAGCAGTTTTCCCCTGGGGGGGGGCGGGAATGAGCAGTTCTTC
NA,TRBJ1-5,TRBV7-9,NA,CASSSDGTAQPQHF,TGTGCCAGCAGCTCCGATGGGACCGCTCAGCCCCAGCATTTT